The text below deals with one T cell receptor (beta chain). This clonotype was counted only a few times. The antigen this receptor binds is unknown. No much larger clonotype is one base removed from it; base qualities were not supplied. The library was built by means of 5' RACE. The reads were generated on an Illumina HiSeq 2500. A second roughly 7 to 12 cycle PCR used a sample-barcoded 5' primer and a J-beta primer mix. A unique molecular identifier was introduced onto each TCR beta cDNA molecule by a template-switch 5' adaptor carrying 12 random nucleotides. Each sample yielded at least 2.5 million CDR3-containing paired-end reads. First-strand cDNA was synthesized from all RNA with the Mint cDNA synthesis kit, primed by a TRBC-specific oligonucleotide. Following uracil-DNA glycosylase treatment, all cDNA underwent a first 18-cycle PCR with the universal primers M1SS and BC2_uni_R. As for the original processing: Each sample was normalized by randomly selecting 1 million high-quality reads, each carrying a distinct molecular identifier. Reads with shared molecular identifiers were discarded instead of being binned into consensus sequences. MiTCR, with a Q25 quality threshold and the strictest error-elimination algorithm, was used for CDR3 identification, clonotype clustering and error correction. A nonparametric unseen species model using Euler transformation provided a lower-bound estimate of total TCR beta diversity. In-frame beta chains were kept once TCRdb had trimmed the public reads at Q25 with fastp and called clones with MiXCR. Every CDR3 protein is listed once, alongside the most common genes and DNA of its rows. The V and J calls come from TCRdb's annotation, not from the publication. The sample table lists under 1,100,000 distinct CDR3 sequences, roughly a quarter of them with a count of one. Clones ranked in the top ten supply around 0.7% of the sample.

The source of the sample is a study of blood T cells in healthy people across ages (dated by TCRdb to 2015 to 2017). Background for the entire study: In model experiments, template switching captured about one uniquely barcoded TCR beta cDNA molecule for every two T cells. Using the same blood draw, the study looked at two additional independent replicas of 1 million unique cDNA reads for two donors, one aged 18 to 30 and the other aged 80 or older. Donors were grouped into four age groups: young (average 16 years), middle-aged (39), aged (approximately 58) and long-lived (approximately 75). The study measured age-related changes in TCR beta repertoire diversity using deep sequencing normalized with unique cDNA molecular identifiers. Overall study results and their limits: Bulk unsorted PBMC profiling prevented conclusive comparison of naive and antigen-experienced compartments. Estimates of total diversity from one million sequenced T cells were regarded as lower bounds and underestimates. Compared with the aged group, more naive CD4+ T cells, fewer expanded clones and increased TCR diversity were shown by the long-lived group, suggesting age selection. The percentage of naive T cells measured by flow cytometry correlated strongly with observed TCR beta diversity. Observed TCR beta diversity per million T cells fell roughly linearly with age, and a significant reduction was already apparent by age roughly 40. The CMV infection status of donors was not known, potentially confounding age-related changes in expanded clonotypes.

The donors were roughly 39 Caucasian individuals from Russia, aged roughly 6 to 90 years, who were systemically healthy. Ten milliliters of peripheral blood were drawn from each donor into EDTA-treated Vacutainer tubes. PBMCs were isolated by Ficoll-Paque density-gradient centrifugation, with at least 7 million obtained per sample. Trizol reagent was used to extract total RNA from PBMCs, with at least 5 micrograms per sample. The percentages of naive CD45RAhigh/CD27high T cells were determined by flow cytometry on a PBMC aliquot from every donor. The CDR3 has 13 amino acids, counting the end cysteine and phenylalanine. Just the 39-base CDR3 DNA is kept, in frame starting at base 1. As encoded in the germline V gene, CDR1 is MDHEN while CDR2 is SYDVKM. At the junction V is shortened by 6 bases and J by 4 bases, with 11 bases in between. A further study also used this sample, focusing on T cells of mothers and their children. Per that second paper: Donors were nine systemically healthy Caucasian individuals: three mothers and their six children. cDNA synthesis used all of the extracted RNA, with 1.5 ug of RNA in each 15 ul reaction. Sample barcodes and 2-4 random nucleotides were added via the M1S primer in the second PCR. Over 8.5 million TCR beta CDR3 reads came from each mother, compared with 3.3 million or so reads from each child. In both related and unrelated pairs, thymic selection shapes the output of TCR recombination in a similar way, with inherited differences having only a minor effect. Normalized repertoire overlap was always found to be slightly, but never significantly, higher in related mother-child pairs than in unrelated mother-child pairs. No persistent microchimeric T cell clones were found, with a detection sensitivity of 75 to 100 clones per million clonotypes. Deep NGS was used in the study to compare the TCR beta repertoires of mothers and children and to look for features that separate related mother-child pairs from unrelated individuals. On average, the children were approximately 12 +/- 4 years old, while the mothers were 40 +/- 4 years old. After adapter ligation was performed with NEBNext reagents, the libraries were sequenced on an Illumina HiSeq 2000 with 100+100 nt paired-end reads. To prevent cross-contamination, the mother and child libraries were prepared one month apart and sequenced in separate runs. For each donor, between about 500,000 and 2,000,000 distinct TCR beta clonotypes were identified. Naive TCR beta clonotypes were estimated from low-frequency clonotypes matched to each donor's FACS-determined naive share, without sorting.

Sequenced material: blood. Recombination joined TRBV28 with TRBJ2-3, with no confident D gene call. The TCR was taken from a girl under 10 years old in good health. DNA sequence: TGTGCCAGCAGCTCTCTCTTACCAGATACGCAGTATTTT. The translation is CASSSLLPDTQYF.